Sequencing of this T cell receptor (beta chain) was carried out in a study of blood T cell repertoires in COVID-19. Overall study context: T cells, B-cell-depleted T cells, or PBMCs provided the cDNA or gDNA that served as material.

V lost 2 bases, J lost 6 bases, and 1 base stayed unmatched. The CDR3 runs 13 residues. Recovered status in Cohort 3 required two negative PCRs, clearance, or symptom resolution. In the study's own analysis: Quantification of nucleated cells was approximated via reference gene primer amplification. Assay used: immunoSEQ multiplex PCR; TCRdb lists only in-frame clones, some missing. V and J calls and clone size are copied from that table; D and trimming were computed from the DNA. The table has 150,000 to 200,000 clones, over 75% seen once. This chain links TRBV12-3 or TRBV12-4 with TRBJ2-7; 10 nucleotides line up with TRBD2. The sample consisted of PBMCs or T cells enriched from blood (not recorded which). This receptor was taken from a woman between 18 and 29 years old who had recovered from COVID-19. CDR3 in amino acids: CASSLLAGAEQYF. The CDR3 DNA is TGTGCCAGCAGTTTACTAGCGGGAGCCGAGCAGTACTTC.